The present entry profiles one T cell receptor (beta chain) with its context. Its specific antigen is unknown. One base away there is no much larger clone; base qualities are not given. This sample was included in a study of siplizumab effects on memory and regulatory T cells (dated by TCRdb to between 2018 and 2020). Some background on the complete study: The study examined how the anti-CD2 antibody siplizumab affects alloreactive T-cell subsets in allogeneic mixed lymphocyte reactions built from human PBMCs.

General conclusions and limits of the study: Because sequences at frequencies below about 10^-5 were poorly captured, only a minor fraction of alloreactive clones could be mapped back to unstimulated subsets. Greater diversity appeared to be present in unstimulated naive T cells than in memory T cells, and a substantial contribution to the alloresponse seemed to be made by naive cells. About 75-95% of proliferating CD4+ or CD8+ clones could not be given a naive or memory phenotype. Siplizumab significantly reduced the cumulative frequency of alloreactive sequences traceable to unstimulated CD4+ memory T cells. In reactions with siplizumab, an average of around 70% of mappable alloreactive CD4+ clones were Treg-derived, compared with roughly 26% in control reactions. The suppressive function of proliferating Tregs from siplizumab cultures was not functionally confirmed.

In addition, sequencing in three donor pairs included unstimulated CD8+ effector memory subsets alongside CD4+ naive, CD8+ naive, CD8+ TEMRA and CD4+ memory subsets. TCRbeta CDR3 sequencing was performed on sorted unstimulated T cells and on proliferating T cells recovered from mixed lymphocyte reactions. Fresh whole blood from 9 to 11 HLA-typed healthy donors was used to isolate PBMCs. Cut back by 8 bases and 3 bases, the V and J ends lie 14 bases apart. The germline V gene (reference sequence) yields MNHEY for CDR1 and SMNVEV for CDR2. Taken from cysteine to phenylalanine, the CDR3 has 14 residues. Only the CDR3 DNA stays, 42 bases, in frame from base 1. Library prep was done by the immunoSEQ multiplex PCR assay. About 10^5 TCR templates per sample were assayed by the deep sequencing platform. Genomic DNA extracted from sorted T cells was used for TCRbeta CDR3 sequencing. In the authors' own workflow: The R programming language was used for clonal analysis of TCRbeta CDR3 data. Alloreactive CD4+ and CD8+ clones were identified by comparing unstimulated samples to CFSE-low samples taken after the reaction. Alloreactive CD4+ clones were assigned to regulatory or non-regulatory origin by matching sequences to sorted unstimulated Treg and non-Treg repertoires. The table comes from immuneACCESS by way of TCRdb, which keeps in-frame sequences with V and J called. Part of the clones is missing from these tables; in studies checked, under half for an unresolved V gene and the rest for unknown reasons. That table gives V, J and clone size, and the DNA gave D and trimming. The sample table lists tens of thousands of clones, approximately 97% of them with a count of one. The top ten hold 0.095% of the sample.

The rearranged chain carries TRBV27 and TRBJ1-5; TRBD1 is a possible D gene, resting on 6 matching bases. The receptor comes from a human donor in good health. Sequenced: naive CD8+ T cells sorted from blood. What the cell subset or site label conveys for this sample: unstimulated naive T cells. In nucleotide form, the sequence is TGTGCCAGCGCCATTGGGGGGCACAATCAGCCCCAGCATTTT. Translated, it gives CASAIGGHNQPQHF.